The rows below give T cell receptor beta chains drawn from one sample of a study of blood T cell repertoires in COVID-19. Method: immunoSEQ multiplex PCR; TCRdb's copy keeps in-frame clones and lacks some. The table has about 150,000 clones, approximately 83% seen once. The sequenced sample was peripheral blood. Receptors originate from a woman aged 55-70 years with COVID-19, enrolled during active disease. Each CDR3 is given with its conserved first and last residue. D genes are given only for firm matches. Clone size appears in some rows only: once, few, many, or a class for an expanded clone.

CDR3aa,CDR3nt,d_gene,abundance,v_gene,len,j_gene
CSVGGQGTGNTIYF,TGCAGCGTTGGCGGACAGGGAACTGGAAACACCATATATTTT,TRBD1,NA,TRBV29-1,14,TRBJ1-3
CASSEHPRDNEANQPQHF,TGCGCCAGCAGCGAGCACCCCCGGGACAACGAAGCCAATCAGCCCCAGCATTTT,NA,NA,TRBV5-1,18,TRBJ1-5
CASSNPGEEGGYTF,TGTGCCAGTAGCAACCCGGGGGAAGAGGGTGGCTACACCTTC,NA,NA,TRBV19,14,TRBJ1-2
CASSLGASNQPQHF,TGTGCCAGCAGCTTAGGGGCTAGCAATCAGCCCCAGCATTTT,NA,few,TRBV7-2,14,TRBJ1-5
CASSVGQGVMGGYTF,TGTGCCAGCAGCGTTGGACAGGGGGTAATGGGAGGCTACACCTTC,TRBD1,NA,TRBV9,15,TRBJ1-2
CSVDPGTGDYNEQFF,TGCAGCGTTGACCCCGGGACAGGAGACTACAATGAGCAGTTCTTC,TRBD1,NA,TRBV29-1,15,TRBJ2-1
CASSPGGTAKNIQYF,TGTGCCAGCAGTCCTGGGGGGACAGCCAAAAACATTCAGTACTTC,NA,NA,TRBV6-5,15,TRBJ2-4
CASSYREIRLAGANVLTF,TGTGCCAGCAGTTACCGGGAGATCAGGTTAGCTGGGGCCAACGTCCTGACTTTC,NA,NA,TRBV6-2/TRBV6-3,18,TRBJ2-6
CASSQGRRGTVNEKLFF,TGCGCCAGCAGCCAAGGACGTAGGGGGACGGTCAATGAAAAACTGTTTTTT,NA,NA,TRBV4-1,17,TRBJ1-4
CASKGYRGRNQPQHF,TGTGCCAGCAAGGGGTATAGGGGTCGCAATCAGCCCCAGCATTTT,NA,NA,TRBV27,15,TRBJ1-5
CASRPLSTPGKKLFF,TGTGCCAGCAGACCCTTGAGCACACCGGGGAAAAAACTGTTTTTT,NA,NA,TRBV25-1,15,TRBJ1-4
CASTRTGEGYTF,TGTGCCAGCACCAGGACAGGGGAAGGCTACACCTTC,TRBD1,once,TRBV12-3/TRBV12-4,12,TRBJ1-2
CASSQDYPSGSYNEQFF,TGTGCCAGCAGCCAAGATTACCCATCAGGCTCCTACAATGAGCAGTTCTTC,NA,once,TRBV3-1/TRBV3-2,17,TRBJ2-1
CASSPRTWGHEQYF,TGTGCCAGCAGCCCACGGACCTGGGGCCACGAGCAGTACTTC,NA,NA,TRBV9,14,TRBJ2-7
CATGQEPYEQYF,TGTGCCACCGGACAGGAACCTTACGAGCAGTACTTC,TRBD1,NA,TRBV10-3,12,TRBJ2-7
CASSQVIGLAVAEQYF,TGCGCCAGCAGCCAAGTGATCGGACTTGCTGTGGCCGAGCAGTACTTC,NA,NA,TRBV4-1,16,TRBJ2-7
CASSLFRDSNQPQHF,TGTGCCAGCAGCCTGTTCAGGGATAGCAATCAGCCCCAGCATTTT,NA,NA,TRBV4-2,15,TRBJ1-5